The T cell receptor beta chain under discussion was sequenced for a study of T cells in localized non-small cell lung cancer. The CDR3 runs to 13 residues. CDR1 and CDR2 from the germline V gene are MNHEY and SMNVEV (reference sequence). The V gene lost 8 bases and the J gene lost 2 bases, with 12 bases spanning the gap. The study, taken as a whole, reports: Sequence data derive from only one tumor region, so heterogeneity remains possible. Among blood samples, higher T cell density accompanied longer overall survival. A median of approximately 60 of the top 100 tumor clones appeared in adjacent lung, which was paired and uninvolved. Uninvolved adjacent lung had higher T cell clonality than tumor and all other tissues.

Sequencing used immunoSEQ multiplex PCR; TCRdb keeps in-frame clones, though not all of them. The sample yields some 140,000 clones, 89% seen once. Comment on this clone: Its antigen remains unidentified.

V gene TRBV27 combines with J gene TRBJ1-2; TRBD1 is a possible D gene (5 bases). The sequence was collected from a female donor older than 55 with stage I lung adenocarcinoma. Sequencing was performed on peripheral blood, taken before any cancer treatment. The CDR3 protein is CASRGAGNYGYTF. The CDR3 region has the DNA TGTGCCAGCCGTGGGGCGGGGAACTATGGCTACACCTTC.